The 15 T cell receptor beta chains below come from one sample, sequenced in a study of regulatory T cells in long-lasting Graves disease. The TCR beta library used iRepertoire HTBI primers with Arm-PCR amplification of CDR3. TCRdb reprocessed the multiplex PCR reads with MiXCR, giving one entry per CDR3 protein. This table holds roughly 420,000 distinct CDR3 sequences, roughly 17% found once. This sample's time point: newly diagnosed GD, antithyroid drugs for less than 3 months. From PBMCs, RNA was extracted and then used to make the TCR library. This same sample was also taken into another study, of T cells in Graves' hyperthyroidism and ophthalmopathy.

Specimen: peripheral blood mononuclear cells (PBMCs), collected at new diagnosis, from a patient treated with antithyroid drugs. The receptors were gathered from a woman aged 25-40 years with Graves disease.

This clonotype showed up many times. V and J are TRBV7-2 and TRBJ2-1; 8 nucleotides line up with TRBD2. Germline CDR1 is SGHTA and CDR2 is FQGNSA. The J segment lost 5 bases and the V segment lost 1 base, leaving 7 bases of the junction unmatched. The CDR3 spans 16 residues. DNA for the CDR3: TGTGCCAGCAGCTTAGACCCAGCGGGAGCAAACAATGAGCAGTTCTTC. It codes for CASSLDPAGANNEQFF.

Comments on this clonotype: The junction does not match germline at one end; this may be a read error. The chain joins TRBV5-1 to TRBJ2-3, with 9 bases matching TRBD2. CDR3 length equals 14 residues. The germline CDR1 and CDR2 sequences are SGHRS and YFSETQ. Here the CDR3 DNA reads TGTGCCAGCAGCGCTAGCGGGACGGGAGATACGCAGTATTTT. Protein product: CASSASGTGDTQYF. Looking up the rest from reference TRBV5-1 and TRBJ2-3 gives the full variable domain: KAGVTQTPRYLIKTRGQQVTLSCSPISGHRSVSWYQQTPGQGLQFLFEYFSETQRNKGNFPGRFSGRQFSNSRSEMNVSTLELGDSALYLCASSASGTGDTQYFGPGTRLTVL.

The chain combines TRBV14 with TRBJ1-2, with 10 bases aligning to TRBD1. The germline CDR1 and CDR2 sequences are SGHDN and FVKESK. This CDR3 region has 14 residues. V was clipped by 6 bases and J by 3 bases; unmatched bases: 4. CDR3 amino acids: CASRRQGADYGYTF. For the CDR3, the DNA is TGTGCCAGCAGACGACAGGGGGCCGACTATGGCTACACCTTC.

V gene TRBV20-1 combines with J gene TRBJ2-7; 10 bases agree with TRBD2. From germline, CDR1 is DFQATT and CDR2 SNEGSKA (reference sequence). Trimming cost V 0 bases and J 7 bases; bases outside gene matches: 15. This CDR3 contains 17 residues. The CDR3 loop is CSARDPRGASGSEEQYF. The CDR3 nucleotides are TGCAGTGCTAGAGATCCCCGTGGGGCTAGCGGGAGCGAGGAGCAGTACTTC.

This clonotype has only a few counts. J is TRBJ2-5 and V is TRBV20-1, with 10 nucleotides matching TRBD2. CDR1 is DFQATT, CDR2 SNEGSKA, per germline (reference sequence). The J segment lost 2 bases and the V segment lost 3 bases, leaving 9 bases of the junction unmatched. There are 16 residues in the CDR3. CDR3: CSASRPSGRKQETQYF. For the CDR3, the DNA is TGCAGTGCTAGTAGGCCTAGCGGGAGAAAACAAGAGACCCAGTACTTC.

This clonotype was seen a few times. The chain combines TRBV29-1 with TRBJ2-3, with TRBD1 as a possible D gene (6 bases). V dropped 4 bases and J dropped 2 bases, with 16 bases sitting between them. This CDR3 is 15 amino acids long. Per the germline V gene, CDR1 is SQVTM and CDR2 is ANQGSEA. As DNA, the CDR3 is TGCAGCGTTGTGCGTCAGGGGATGACCACAGATACGCAGTATTTT. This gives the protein CSVVRQGMTTDTQYF.

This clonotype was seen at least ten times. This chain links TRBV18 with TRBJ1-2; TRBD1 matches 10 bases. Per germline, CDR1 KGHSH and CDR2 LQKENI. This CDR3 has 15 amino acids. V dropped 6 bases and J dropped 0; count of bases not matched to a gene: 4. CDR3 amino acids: CASSKGTGANYGYTF. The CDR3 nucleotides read TGTGCCAGCTCTAAAGGGACAGGGGCTAACTATGGCTACACCTTC.

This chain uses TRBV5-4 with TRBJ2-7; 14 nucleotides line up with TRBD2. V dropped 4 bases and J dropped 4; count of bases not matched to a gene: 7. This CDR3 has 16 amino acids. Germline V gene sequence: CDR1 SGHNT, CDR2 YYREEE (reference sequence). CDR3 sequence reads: CASSPTSGRGMYEQYF. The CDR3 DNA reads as TGTGCCAGCAGCCCGACTAGCGGGAGGGGTATGTACGAGCAGTACTTC. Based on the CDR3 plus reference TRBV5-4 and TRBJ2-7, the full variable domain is ETGVTQSPTHLIKTRGQQVTLRCSSQSGHNTVSWYQQALGQGPQFIFQYYREEENGRGNFPPRFSGLQFPNYSSELNVNALELDDSALYLCASSPTSGRGMYEQYFGPGTRLTVT.

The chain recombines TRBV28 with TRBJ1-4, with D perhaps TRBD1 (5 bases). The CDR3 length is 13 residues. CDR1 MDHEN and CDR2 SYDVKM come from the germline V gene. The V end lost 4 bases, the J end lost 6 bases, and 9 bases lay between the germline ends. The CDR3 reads CASSWVRDEKLFF. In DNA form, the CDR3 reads TGTGCCAGCAGTTGGGTCAGGGATGAAAAACTGTTTTTT.

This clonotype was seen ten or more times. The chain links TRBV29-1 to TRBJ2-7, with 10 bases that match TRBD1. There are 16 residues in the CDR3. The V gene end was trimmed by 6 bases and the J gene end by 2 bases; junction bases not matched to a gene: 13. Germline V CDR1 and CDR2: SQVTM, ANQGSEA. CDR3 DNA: TGCAGCGTATCACCTTCAGTGGGACAGGGGACCTACGAGCAGTACTTC. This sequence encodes CSVSPSVGQGTYEQYF.

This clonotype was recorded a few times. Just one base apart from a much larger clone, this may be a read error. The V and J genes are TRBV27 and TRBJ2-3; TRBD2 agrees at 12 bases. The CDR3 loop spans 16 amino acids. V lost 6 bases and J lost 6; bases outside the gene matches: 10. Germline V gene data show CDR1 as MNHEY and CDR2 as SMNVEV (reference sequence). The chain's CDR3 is CASSLKALAGGDTQYF. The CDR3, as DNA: TGTGCCAGCAGCTTAAAAGCGCTAGCGGGAGGGGATACGCAGTATTTT.

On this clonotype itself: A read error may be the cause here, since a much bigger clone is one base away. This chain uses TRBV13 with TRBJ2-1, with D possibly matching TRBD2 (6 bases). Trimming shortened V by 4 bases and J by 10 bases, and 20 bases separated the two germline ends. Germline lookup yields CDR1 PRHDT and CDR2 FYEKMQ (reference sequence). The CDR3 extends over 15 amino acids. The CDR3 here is CASSSIAEGRLEQFF. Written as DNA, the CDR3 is TGTGCCAGCAGCTCGATAGCGGAGGGAAGGCTCGAGCAGTTCTTC.

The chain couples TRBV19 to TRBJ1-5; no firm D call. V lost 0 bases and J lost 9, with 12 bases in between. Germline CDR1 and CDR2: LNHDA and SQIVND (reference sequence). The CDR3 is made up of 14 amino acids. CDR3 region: CASSIDLQFVPQHF. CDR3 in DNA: TGTGCCAGTAGTATAGATCTACAATTTGTGCCCCAGCATTTT.

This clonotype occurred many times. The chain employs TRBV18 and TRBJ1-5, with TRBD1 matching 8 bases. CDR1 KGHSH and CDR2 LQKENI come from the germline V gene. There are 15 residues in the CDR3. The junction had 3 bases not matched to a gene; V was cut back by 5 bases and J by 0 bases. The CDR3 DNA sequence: TGTGCCAGCTCAACTGACAGGGGTAGCAATCAGCCCCAGCATTTT. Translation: CASSTDRGSNQPQHF.

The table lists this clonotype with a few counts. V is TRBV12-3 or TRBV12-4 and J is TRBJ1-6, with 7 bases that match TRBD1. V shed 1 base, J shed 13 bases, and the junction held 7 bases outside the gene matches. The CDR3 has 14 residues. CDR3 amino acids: CASSLGTGPAPLHF. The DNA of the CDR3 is TGTGCCAGCAGTTTAGGGACAGGACCAGCTCCCCTCCACTTT.